The clone carrying this T cell receptor (beta chain) appeared once. Its target is unknown. The data originate from a study of PD-1 blockade in classical Hodgkin lymphoma. The study, taken as a whole, reports: The study found complete responders had baseline diversity similar to newly diagnosed patients. By cycle point C4D1, TCR diversity had risen significantly in CD4+ cells (but not CD8+ cells).

The protocol was immunoSEQ multiplex PCR, while the TCRdb copy is restricted to in-frame clones and leaves out a portion. The repertoire holds 15,000 to 25,000 clones, more than 75% seen once, with around 7.8% in the top ten. The junction had 11 bases not matched to a gene; V was cut back by 8 bases and J by 2 bases. The germline CDR1 and CDR2 sequences are SNHLY and FYNNEI. CDR3 length: 16 amino acids. Time point reported: cycle 4 day 1 (C4D1), after about 6 weeks of nivolumab. Following autologous stem cell transplantation, relapse occurred in every patient, and exposure to brentuximab vedotin varied. Through magnetic negative selection, CD8+ T cells were separated from PBMCs that had been thawed.

The sequence was obtained from a human donor with classical Hodgkin lymphoma. The chain links TRBV2 to TRBJ1-2; 10 bases map to TRBD1. The sample consisted of CD8+ T cells from blood, taken before the fourth cycle of nivolumab. The CDR3 region is CASGAPRDRGNYGYTF. The CDR3 DNA sequence: TGTGCCAGCGGGGCCCCCCGGGACAGGGGAAACTATGGCTACACCTTC.